This is a list of T cell receptor beta chains from one sample in a study of CD8+CD57+ T cells in acquired aplastic anemia. Using its own MiXCR run on the reads, TCRdb lists one record per CDR3 protein. The table has about 220,000 distinct CDR3 sequences, around 45% seen once. The sample comprised sorted CD4+, CD8+, or CD8+CD57+ T cells (not recorded which) from PBMCs. These receptors originate from a human donor with aplastic anemia. Both conserved end residues are trimmed from each CDR3. Each record gives: V gene, D gene, CDR3 protein. D genes are given only for firm matches.

>TRBV12-3/TRBV12-4|TRBD1
ASTTGQGGSGYT
>TRBV5-1|.
ASSLASWNEQF
>TRBV7-9|.
ASSFRKGGEVNTEAF
>TRBV27|.
ASSLRRSGYEQY
>TRBV27|.
ASSLSAGSAGTEAF
>TRBV2|TRBD2
ASSGLLGGGAYEQY
>TRBV19|TRBD2
ASSIGTSGRAFNEQF
>TRBV5-6|.
ASSFAGTGNEQF
>TRBV2|.
ASNPSGAAGETQY
>TRBV6-2/TRBV6-3|TRBD1
ASSQGQRTEQY
>TRBV7-9|TRBD1
ASTLDRANTGELF
>TRBV6-5|.
ASRLNTGSPLH
>TRBV7-2|.
ASSVVGGEAGELF
>TRBV10-3|TRBD1
AISTGDNSPLH
>TRBV20-1|.
SSGPYNEQF
>TRBV2|.
ASSDASWEQY
>TRBV9|TRBD1
ASSARDRVFSNEQF
>TRBV7-9|TRBD1
ASSPPGLGQGVRVYGYT
>TRBV29-1|TRBD1
SVERLRRQGKDYGYT
>TRBV6-4|.
ASSLYRKPYEQY
>TRBV19|TRBD1
ASSMFGDRIDSPLH
>TRBV7-3|.
ASSRGSSNTGELF
>TRBV19|.
ASSKIDGASEQY
>TRBV19|.
ASSIGGGNSPLH
>TRBV9|.
ASSVGGEPYEQY
>TRBV29-1|.
SVVTATENIQY
>TRBV7-8|TRBD1
ASSLGISRTGFDTIY
>TRBV5-1|.
ASSLNGGTHNEQF
>TRBV7-9|.
ASTYRGLTDTQY
>TRBV20-1|.
SAAVRQGYT
>TRBV2|.
ARRGVRGGTDTQY
>TRBV29-1|.
SVEDREGYTFGNTIY
>TRBV19|.
ASSIAGQFGQPQH
>TRBV19|.
ASSKDRRGYEQY
>TRBV4-1|TRBD1
ASSLRRQGWGNTIY
>TRBV20-1|TRBD1
SARDRTGGGTEAF
>TRBV5-1|.
ASSQGLQYGCT
>TRBV5-1|TRBD1
ASSLAGGQGFDSPLH
>TRBV6-5|.
ASSYSKGTMNTEAF
>TRBV24-1|.
ATSDSGLLYNEQF
>TRBV5-1|TRBD1
ASSKDRVAVPEAF
>TRBV11-2|.
ASSLVPSAQNNEQF
>TRBV7-9|.
ASSLAGQAYEQY
>TRBV2|.
ATLTGGAAS
>TRBV9|.
ASSGGGRAYGGYT
>TRBV20-1|.
SAREDYGYT
>TRBV6-2/TRBV6-3|.
ASSYSILREDGYT
>TRBV2|TRBD2
ASSEHGREGEQY
>TRBV9|TRBD1
ASSSGTGQYNSPLH
>TRBV7-9|.
ASSLLLYEQY